This T cell receptor beta chain was obtained from a study of cytomegalovirus exposure and HLA in healthy donors. Study information: The use of the same platform for the 90 to 150 validation repertoires and the approximately 670 first-cohort repertoires was reported by a later analysis.

General study findings and limits: Most observed TCR sequences were rare, whereas some public TCRs were detected in many donors. The study put 150 to 200 TCR beta chains on its list as cytomegalovirus-associated.

TCRdb's table, derived via immunoSEQ multiplex PCR, lists solely in-frame clones and lacks some. The sample comprises 150,000 to 200,000 clones, 85% to 90% of which are singletons, and 1.4% rests with the top ten. CDR1 is SGHRS, CDR2 YFSETQ, per germline. The CDR3 length is 15 residues. Trimming took 4 bases from V and 0 from J, leaving 13 bases between them. Of note for this clone: Its target is not known.

The sequence came from a woman younger than 45 in good health and CMV-seronegative. The sample was PBMCs. V and J are TRBV5-1 and TRBJ1-2; D uncertain. The CDR3 region is CASSRDGLANYGYTF. In DNA form, the CDR3 reads TGCGCCAGCAGCCGGGATGGGCTAGCTAACTATGGCTACACCTTC.